Listed below are T cell receptor beta chains from one sample, sequenced in a study of beta chain features in type 1 diabetes. Libraries were prepared by immunoSEQ multiplex PCR; TCRdb keeps only in-frame clonotypes and omits some of them. The sample has 810,000 or so clones; roughly a sixth are singletons. The sequenced sample was naive CD4+ T cells from blood. The receptors come from a woman aged 18-35 years in good health. CDR3s leave out the opening cysteine and the closing phenylalanine or tryptophan. The order of the fields is D gene, clone size, V gene, J gene, CDR3 protein. D genes are given only for firm matches. For some rows the clone size is stated as once, few or many, or as a class when expanded; others skip it.

>.|few|TRBV6-5|TRBJ2-6
ASRASGANVLT
>TRBD1|.|TRBV5-1|TRBJ2-3
ASSLGQGPDTQY
>.|few|TRBV18|TRBJ2-3
ASSPMAGTSTDTQY
>TRBD1|.|TRBV7-9|TRBJ2-5
ASSRTGQETQY
>TRBD1|.|TRBV11-2|TRBJ1-2
ASLRVRRGRINGYT
>.|.|TRBV29-1|TRBJ1-2
SVEHRMGGYT
>TRBD2|few|TRBV4-3|TRBJ2-3
ASSQVDTSGRGTDTQY
>.|.|TRBV13|TRBJ2-3
ASSIRDGTQY
>.|.|TRBV28|TRBJ2-1
ASSPGQFPNEQF
>.|.|TRBV7-8|TRBJ1-5
ASSGSRRGENQPQH
>.|.|TRBV7-2|TRBJ1-5
ASSLAQNNQPQH
>TRBD1|few|TRBV7-3|TRBJ2-3
ASSLGQGTDTQY
>TRBD1|few|TRBV7-2|TRBJ2-7
ASSFRDSSYEQY
>.|.|TRBV28|TRBJ1-4
ASSSAQGDEKLF
>TRBD1|.|TRBV5-1|TRBJ2-7
ASSLDGQGGNEQY
>.|.|TRBV28|TRBJ1-5
ASSVSNQPQH
>.|.|TRBV19|TRBJ1-2
ASSPGQNYGYT
>.|few|TRBV6-5|TRBJ1-1
ASTNGVNTEAF
>TRBD2|few|TRBV10-3|TRBJ2-1
ATTSGPYNEQF
>.|few|TRBV7-9|TRBJ2-1
ASSLGFRTALSSYNEQF
>TRBD2|few|TRBV7-2|TRBJ2-1
ASSLVDGRHNEQF
>TRBD2|few|TRBV7-8|TRBJ2-1
ASSSLSGRGKF
>TRBD2|.|TRBV28|TRBJ2-7
ASLSGAALEQY
>.|few|TRBV7-9|TRBJ1-4
ASSFGRGNEKLF
>.|once|TRBV7-9|TRBJ2-1
ASSRTIDEQF
>TRBD2|few|TRBV7-2|TRBJ2-1
ASSVSGSSYNEQF
>.|.|TRBV4-1|TRBJ1-1
ASSQDGILQGNTEAF
>TRBD2|.|TRBV10-3|TRBJ2-7
AIRTGLAGSYEQY
>.|few|TRBV7-3|TRBJ2-3
ASSLGLSQSTDTQY